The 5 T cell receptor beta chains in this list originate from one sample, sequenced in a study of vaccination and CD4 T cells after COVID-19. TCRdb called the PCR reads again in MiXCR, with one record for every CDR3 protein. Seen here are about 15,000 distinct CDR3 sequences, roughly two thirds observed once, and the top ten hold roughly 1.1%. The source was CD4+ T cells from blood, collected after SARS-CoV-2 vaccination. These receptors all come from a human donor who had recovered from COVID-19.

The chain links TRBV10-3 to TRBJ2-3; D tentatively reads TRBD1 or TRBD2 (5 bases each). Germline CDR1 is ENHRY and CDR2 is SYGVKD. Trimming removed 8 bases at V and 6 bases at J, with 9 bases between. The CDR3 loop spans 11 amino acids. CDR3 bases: TGTGCCATCGGGGCTAGCGATACGCAGTATTTT. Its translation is CAIGASDTQYF.

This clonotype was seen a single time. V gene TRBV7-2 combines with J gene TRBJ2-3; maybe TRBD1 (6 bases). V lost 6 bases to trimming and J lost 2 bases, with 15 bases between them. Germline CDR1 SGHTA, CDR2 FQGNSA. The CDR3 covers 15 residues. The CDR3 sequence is CASSVRGRYTDTQYF. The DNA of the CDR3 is TGTGCCAGCAGTGTCAGGGGACGCTACACAGATACGCAGTATTTT.

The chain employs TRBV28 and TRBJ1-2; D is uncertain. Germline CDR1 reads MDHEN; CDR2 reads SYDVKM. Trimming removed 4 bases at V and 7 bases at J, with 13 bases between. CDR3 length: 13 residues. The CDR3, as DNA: TGTGCCAGCAGTTCTGGGGAGTTCTCTGGCTACACCTTC. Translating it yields CASSSGEFSGYTF.

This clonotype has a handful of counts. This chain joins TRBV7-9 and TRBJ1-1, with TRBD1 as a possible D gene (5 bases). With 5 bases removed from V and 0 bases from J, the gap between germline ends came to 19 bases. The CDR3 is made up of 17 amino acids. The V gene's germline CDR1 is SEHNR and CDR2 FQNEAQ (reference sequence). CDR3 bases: TGTGCCAGCAGCCGACGAGGAGGGGTTTCCATGAACACTGAAGCTTTCTTT. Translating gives CASSRRGGVSMNTEAFF. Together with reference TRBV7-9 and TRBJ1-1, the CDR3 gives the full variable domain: DTGVSQNPRHKITKRGQNVTFRCDPISEHNRLYWYRQTLGQGPEFLTYFQNEAQLEKSRLLSDRFSAERPKGSFSTLEIQRTEQGDSAMYLCASSRRGGVSMNTEAFFGQGTRLTVV.

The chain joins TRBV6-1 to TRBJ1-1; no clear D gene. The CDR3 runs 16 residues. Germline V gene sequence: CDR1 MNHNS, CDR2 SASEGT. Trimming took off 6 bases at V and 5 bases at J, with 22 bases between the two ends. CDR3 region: CASRSPTQALETEAFF. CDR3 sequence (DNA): TGTGCCAGCAGGTCGCCTACGCAGGCTCTCGAGACTGAAGCTTTCTTT.